This T cell receptor beta chain was recovered during a study of blood T cell repertoires in COVID-19. Study in general: Samples of COVID-19 (acute and convalescent) were obtained from the United States, Italy and Spain. The analysed material was cDNA or gDNA that came from T cells, B-cell-depleted T cells, or PBMCs.

CDR1 and CDR2 from the germline V gene are SNHLY and FYNNEI. This CDR3 has 15 amino acids. V gave up 4 bases and J gave up 1 base; unmatched junction bases: 6. Original analysis: Estimates of nucleated cell counts were drawn from the amplification of reference gene primers. Only in-frame clones appear in the TCRdb table, and some are missing; sequencing was by immunoSEQ multiplex PCR. V, J and clone size are taken as reported in that table, and D and trimming were inferred from the DNA itself. The sample holds 200,000 to 250,000 clones, 86% seen once. The TCR sequence derives from a man between 60 and 70 years old with acute or convalescent COVID-19. This sequence joins TRBV2 and TRBJ1-1, with 7 positions matching TRBD1. The specimen was peripheral blood. This CDR3 is CASSAHGTENTEAFF. In DNA form, the CDR3 reads TGTGCCAGCAGTGCTCATGGGACAGAGAACACTGAAGCTTTCTTT. Drawing the rest from reference TRBV2 and TRBJ1-1, the complete variable domain is EPEVTQTPSHQVTQMGQEVILRCVPISNHLYFYWYRQILGQKVEFLVSFYNNEISEKSEIFDDQFSVERPDGSNFTLKIRSTKLEDSAMYFCASSAHGTENTEAFFGQGTRLTVV.